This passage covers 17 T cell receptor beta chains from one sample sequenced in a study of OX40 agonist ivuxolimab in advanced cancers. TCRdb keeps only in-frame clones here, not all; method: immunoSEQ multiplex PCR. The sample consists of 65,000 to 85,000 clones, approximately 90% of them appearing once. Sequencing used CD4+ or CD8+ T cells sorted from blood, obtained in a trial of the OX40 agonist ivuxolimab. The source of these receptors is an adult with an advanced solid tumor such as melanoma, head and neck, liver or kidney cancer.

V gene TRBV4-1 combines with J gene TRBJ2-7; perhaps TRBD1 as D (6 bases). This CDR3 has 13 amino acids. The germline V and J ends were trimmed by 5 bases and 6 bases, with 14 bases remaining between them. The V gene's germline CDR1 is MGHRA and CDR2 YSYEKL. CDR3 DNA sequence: TGCGCCAGCAGCGCGACACAGGGATCCGAGCAGTACTTC. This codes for CASSATQGSEQYF.

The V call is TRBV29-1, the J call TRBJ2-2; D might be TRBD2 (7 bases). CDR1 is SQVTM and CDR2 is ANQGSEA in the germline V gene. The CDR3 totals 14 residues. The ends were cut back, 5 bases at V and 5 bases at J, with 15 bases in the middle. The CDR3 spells CSVRPGGRTGELFF. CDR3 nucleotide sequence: TGCAGCGTTCGTCCGGGGGGCCGGACCGGGGAGCTGTTTTTT.

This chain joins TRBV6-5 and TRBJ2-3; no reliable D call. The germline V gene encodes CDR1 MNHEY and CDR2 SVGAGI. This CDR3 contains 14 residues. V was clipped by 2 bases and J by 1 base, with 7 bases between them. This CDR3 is CASSYGSRTDTQYF. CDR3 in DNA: TGTGCCAGCAGTTACGGATCGCGCACAGATACGCAGTATTTT.

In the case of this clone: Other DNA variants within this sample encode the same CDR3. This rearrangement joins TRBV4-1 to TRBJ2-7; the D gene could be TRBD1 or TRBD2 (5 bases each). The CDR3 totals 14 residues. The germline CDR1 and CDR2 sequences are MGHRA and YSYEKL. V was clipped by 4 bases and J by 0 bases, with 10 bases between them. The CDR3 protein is CASSRGDSSYEQYF. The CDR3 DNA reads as TGCGCCAGCAGCCGAGGGGATAGCTCCTACGAGCAGTACTTC.

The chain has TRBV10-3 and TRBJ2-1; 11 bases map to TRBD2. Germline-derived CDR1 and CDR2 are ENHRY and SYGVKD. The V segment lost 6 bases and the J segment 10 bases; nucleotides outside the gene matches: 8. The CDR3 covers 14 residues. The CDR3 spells CAIRLAGAVGEQFF. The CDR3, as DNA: TGTGCCATCAGACTAGCGGGGGCAGTGGGGGAGCAGTTCTTC.

The CDR3 DNA reads as TGTGCCAGCAGCTCTCCGGGGGGCCACGAGCAGTACTTC. This codes for CASSSPGGHEQYF. The chain recombines TRBV5-8 with TRBJ2-7; D is perhaps TRBD2 (7 bases). The CDR3 is 13 residues long. V dropped 3 bases and J dropped 5 bases, with 12 bases sitting between them. CDR1 and CDR2 (germline): SGHTS, YDEGEE.

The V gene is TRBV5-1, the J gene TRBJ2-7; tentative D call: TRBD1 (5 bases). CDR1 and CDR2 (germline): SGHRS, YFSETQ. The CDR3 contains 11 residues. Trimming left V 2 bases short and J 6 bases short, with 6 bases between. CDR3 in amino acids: CASSLGAEQYF. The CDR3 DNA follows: TGCGCCAGCAGCTTAGGGGCCGAGCAGTACTTC.

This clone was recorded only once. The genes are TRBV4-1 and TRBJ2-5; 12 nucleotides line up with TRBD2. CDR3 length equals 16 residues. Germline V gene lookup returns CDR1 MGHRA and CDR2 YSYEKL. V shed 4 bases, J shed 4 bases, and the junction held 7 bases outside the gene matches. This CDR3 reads CASSPSTSGGSETQYF. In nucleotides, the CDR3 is TGCGCCAGCAGCCCCTCGACTAGCGGGGGATCAGAGACCCAGTACTTC.

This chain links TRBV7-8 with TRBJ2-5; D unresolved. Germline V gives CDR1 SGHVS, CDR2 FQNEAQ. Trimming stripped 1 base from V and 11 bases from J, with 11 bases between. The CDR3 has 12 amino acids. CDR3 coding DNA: TGTGCCAGCAGCTTAGAATCGTTATCACAGTACTTC. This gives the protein CASSLESLSQYF.

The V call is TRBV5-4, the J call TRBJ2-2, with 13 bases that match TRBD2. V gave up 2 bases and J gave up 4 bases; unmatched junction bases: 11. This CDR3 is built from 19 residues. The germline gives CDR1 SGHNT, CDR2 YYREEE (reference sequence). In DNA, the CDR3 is TGTGCCAGCAGCTTCGGACTAGCGGGGGCCACGGTAGGCACCGGGGAGCTGTTTTTT. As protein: CASSFGLAGATVGTGELFF.

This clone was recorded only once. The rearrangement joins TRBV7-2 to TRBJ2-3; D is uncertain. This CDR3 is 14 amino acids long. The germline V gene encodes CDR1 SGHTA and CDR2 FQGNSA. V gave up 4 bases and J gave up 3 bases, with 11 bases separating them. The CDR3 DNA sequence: TGTGCCAGCAGCTCCATACATACTACAGATACGCAGTATTTT. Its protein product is CASSSIHTTDTQYF.

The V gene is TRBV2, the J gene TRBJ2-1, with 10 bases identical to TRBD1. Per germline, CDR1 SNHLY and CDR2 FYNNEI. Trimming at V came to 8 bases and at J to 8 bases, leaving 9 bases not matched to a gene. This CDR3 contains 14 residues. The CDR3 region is CASSPGTGEDEQFF. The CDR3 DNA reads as TGTGCCAGCTCCCCCGGGACAGGGGAGGATGAGCAGTTCTTC.

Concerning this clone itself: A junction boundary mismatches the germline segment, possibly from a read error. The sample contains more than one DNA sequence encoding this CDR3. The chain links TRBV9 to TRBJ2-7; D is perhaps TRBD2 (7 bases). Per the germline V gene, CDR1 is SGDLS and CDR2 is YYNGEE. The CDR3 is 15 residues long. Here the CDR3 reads CASSVGGAGSYEQYF. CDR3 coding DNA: TGCGCCAGCAGCGTAGGGGGGGCTGGCTCCTACGAGCAGTACTTC.

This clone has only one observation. Here the CDR3 DNA reads TGTGCCAGCAGCCCCGGACTAGCGGGGGGCAATGAGCAGTTCTTC. Residues: CASSPGLAGGNEQFF. The chain employs TRBV14 and TRBJ2-1, with 14 bases matching TRBD2. The CDR3 has 15 residues. The V gene end was trimmed by 4 bases and the J gene end by 6 bases; junction bases not matched to a gene: 2. CDR1 is SGHDN, CDR2 FVKESK, per germline.

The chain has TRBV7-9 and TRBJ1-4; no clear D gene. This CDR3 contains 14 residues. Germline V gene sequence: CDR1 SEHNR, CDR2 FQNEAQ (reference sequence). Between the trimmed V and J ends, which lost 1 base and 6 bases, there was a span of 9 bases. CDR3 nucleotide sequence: TGTGCCAGCAGCTTAGGGCGCAGCTATGAAAAACTGTTTTTT. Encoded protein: CASSLGRSYEKLFF.

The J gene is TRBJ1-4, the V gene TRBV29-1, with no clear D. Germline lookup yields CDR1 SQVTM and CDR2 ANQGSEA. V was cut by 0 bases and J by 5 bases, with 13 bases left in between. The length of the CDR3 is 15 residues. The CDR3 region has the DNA TGCAGCGTTGAAGATGGTGCCGTAAGCAATGAAAAACTGTTTTTT. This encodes CSVEDGAVSNEKLFF.

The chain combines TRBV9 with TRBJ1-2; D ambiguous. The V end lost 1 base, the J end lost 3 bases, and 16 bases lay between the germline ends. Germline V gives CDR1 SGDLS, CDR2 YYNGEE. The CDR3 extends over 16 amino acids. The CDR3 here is CASSVIPSSFYYGYTF. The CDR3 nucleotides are TGTGCCAGCAGCGTAATTCCCTCTTCATTTTACTATGGCTACACCTTC.